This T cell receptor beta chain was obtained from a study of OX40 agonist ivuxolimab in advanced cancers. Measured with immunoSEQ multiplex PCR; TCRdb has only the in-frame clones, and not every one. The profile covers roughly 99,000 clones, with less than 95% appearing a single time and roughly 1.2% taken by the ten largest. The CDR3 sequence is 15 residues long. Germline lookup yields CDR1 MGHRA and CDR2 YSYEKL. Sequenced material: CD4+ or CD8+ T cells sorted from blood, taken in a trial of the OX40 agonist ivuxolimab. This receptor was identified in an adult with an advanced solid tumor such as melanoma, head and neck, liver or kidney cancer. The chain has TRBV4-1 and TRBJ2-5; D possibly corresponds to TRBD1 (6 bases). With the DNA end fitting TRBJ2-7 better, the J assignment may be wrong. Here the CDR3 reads CASSQGQVLAYEQYF. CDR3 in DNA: TGCGCCAGCAGCCAAGGACAGGTCCTTGCCTACGAGCAGTACTTC.